Following are 28 T cell receptor beta chains from one sample sequenced in a study of CD8+ T cells in alopecia areata. As to treatment: oral pan-JAK inhibitor, 5-10 mg twice daily. Extraction of RNA preceded its reverse transcription into cDNA, which served as the sequencing template. This table comes from immunoSEQ multiplex PCR, and its TCRdb copy is limited to in-frame clones, with some not included. The table includes 190,000 or so clones, around 58% detected once. The sequenced sample was CD8+ T cells sorted from blood, obtained at week 24, from a patient treated with tofacitinib. Receptor source: a human donor with alopecia areata.

The chain combines TRBV4-1 with TRBJ1-2; D is uncertain. Trimming pared 0 bases from V and 3 bases from J, leaving 8 bases between. CDR3 length: 14 amino acids. The V gene's germline CDR1 is MGHRA and CDR2 YSYEKL. The CDR3 sequence is CASSQERQHYGYTF. CDR3 DNA: TGCGCCAGCAGCCAAGAGCGGCAGCACTATGGCTACACCTTC.

In this sample, this clone turned up a few times. V and J are TRBV2 and TRBJ2-3; no clear D. Trimming took 6 bases from V and 3 from J, leaving 16 bases between them. The CDR3 covers 15 residues. Per germline, CDR1 SNHLY and CDR2 FYNNEI. The CDR3 sequence: CASSGRVVGTDTQYF. The CDR3 DNA reads as TGTGCCAGCAGCGGGCGCGTCGTTGGGACAGATACGCAGTATTTT.

The chain employs TRBV5-6 and TRBJ2-1, with D perhaps matching TRBD1 (6 bases). CDR1 is SGHDT and CDR2 is YYEEEE in the germline V gene. This CDR3 is built from 14 residues. The V end lost 0 bases, the J end lost 4 bases, and 8 bases lay between the germline ends. The DNA for the CDR3 is TGTGCCAGCAGCTTGGGGACAGCATACAATGAGCAGTTCTTC. It is translated as CASSLGTAYNEQFF.

This clone has only a few counts. The chain is built from TRBV7-9 and TRBJ2-7; 9 nucleotides line up with TRBD1. V was pared by 4 bases and J by 2 bases, with 6 bases of the junction left unmatched. There are 15 residues in the CDR3. Germline assignment: CDR1 SEHNR and CDR2 FQNEAQ (reference sequence). CDR3 DNA sequence: TGTGCCAGCAGCTCCCGGGACAGGGCTACCTACGAGCAGTACTTC. Amino acid sequence: CASSSRDRATYEQYF. The variable domain in full, with the rest retrieved from reference TRBV7-9 and TRBJ2-7, is DTGVSQNPRHKITKRGQNVTFRCDPISEHNRLYWYRQTLGQGPEFLTYFQNEAQLEKSRLLSDRFSAERPKGSFSTLEIQRTEQGDSAMYLCASSSRDRATYEQYFGPGTRLTVT.

This chain uses TRBV5-6 with TRBJ1-1; no clear D. The germline V gene encodes CDR1 SGHDT and CDR2 YYEEEE. V lost 2 bases and J 0 bases, leaving 2 bases between the germline ends. CDR3 size: 12 residues. The CDR3 nucleotides read TGTGCCAGCAGCTTCATGAACACTGAAGCTTTCTTT. This gives the protein CASSFMNTEAFF.

The gene calls are TRBV5-1 and TRBJ2-4, with D possibly matching TRBD2 (5 bases). The CDR3 has 15 residues. V lost 0 bases and J lost 1, with 8 bases in between. Germline CDR1 reads SGHRS; CDR2 reads YFSETQ. DNA of the CDR3: TGCGCCAGCAGCTTGGGGACTGGTGCCAAAAACATTCAGTACTTC. It is translated as CASSLGTGAKNIQYF.

This clone was recorded once. V is TRBV5-1 and J is TRBJ1-3; D is ambiguous. The germline V gene encodes CDR1 SGHRS and CDR2 YFSETQ. The germline V and J ends were trimmed by 0 bases and 11 bases, with 12 bases remaining between them. This CDR3 comprises 13 residues. The CDR3: CASSLGTRDAIYF. In DNA form, the CDR3 reads TGCGCCAGCAGCTTGGGGACTCGAGACGCCATATATTTT.

The V call is TRBV5-6, the J call TRBJ1-2, with D maybe TRBD1 (5 bases). Germline values: CDR1 SGHDT, CDR2 YYEEEE. V shed 4 bases and J shed 8 bases, with 15 bases lying between them. This CDR3 is built from 13 residues. The CDR3 sequence is CASSPGPLVGYTF. The DNA of the CDR3 is TGTGCCAGCAGCCCGGGACCCTTGGTCGGCTACACCTTC.

Only one count was recorded for this clone. J is TRBJ2-1 and V is TRBV11-2, with a possible D match to TRBD2 (7 bases). The germline gives CDR1 SGHAT, CDR2 FQNNGV. V lost 5 bases and J 8 bases, leaving 13 bases between the germline ends. CDR3 length: 13 residues. CDR3 amino acids: CASSPRGADEQFF. The CDR3 bases are TGTGCCAGCAGCCCACGGGGGGCCGATGAGCAGTTCTTC.

This clone was observed a handful of times. The chain links TRBV6-5 to TRBJ2-2; D uncertain. This CDR3 has 13 residues. Trimming left V 10 bases short and J 3 bases short, with 12 bases between. Per the germline V gene, CDR1 is MNHEY and CDR2 is SVGAGI. The CDR3 sequence is CATLDRDTGELFF. The CDR3 DNA reads as TGTGCCACCTTAGACCGAGACACCGGGGAGCTGTTTTTT.

This clone appeared a single time. The V gene is TRBV9, the J gene TRBJ2-7; possibly TRBD1 for D (5 bases). Germline CDR1 SGDLS, CDR2 YYNGEE. The V end lost 0 bases, the J end lost 1 base, and 8 bases lay between the germline ends. This CDR3 comprises 14 residues. The CDR3 sequence is CASSVATESYEQYF. The CDR3 DNA reads TGTGCCAGCAGCGTAGCGACAGAATCCTACGAGCAGTACTTC. Looking up the rest from reference TRBV9 and TRBJ2-7 gives the full variable domain: DSGVTQTPKHLITATGQRVTLRCSPRSGDLSVYWYQQSLDQGLQFLIQYYNGEERAKGNILERFSAQQFPDLHSELNLSSLELGDSALYFCASSVATESYEQYFGPGTRLTVT.

The chain uses TRBV13 and TRBJ2-3; no definite D call. Trimming took 1 base from V and 3 from J, leaving 8 bases between them. Germline V CDR1 and CDR2: PRHDT, FYEKMQ (reference sequence). The CDR3 consists of 14 residues. The chain's CDR3 is CASSLARDTDTQYF. DNA for the CDR3: TGTGCCAGCAGCTTAGCTAGGGATACAGATACGCAGTATTTT. Based on the CDR3 plus reference TRBV13 and TRBJ2-3, the full variable domain is AAGVIQSPRHLIKEKRETATLKCYPIPRHDTVYWYQQGPGQDPQFLISFYEKMQSDKGSIPDRFSAQQFSDYHSELNMSSLELGDSALYFCASSLARDTDTQYFGPGTRLTVL.

In its sample, this clone was seen a few times. The chain joins TRBV4-1 to TRBJ2-2; TRBD2 matches 8 bases. CDR1 is MGHRA and CDR2 is YSYEKL in the germline V gene. V was pared by 4 bases and J by 6 bases, with 13 bases of the junction left unmatched. The CDR3 covers 17 residues. CDR3 in DNA: TGCGCCAGCAGCCCCCTTGCGATAGCGGGGTCGTCCGGGGAGCTGTTTTTT. Its translation is CASSPLAIAGSSGELFF.

Comment on this clone: This same CDR3 is encoded by further DNA sequences in the sample. The V gene is TRBV27, the J gene TRBJ1-5; no definite D call. Trimming pared 1 base from V and 3 bases from J, leaving 10 bases between. This CDR3 comprises 15 residues. Per germline, CDR1 MNHEY and CDR2 SMNVEV (reference sequence). CDR3 nucleotides: TGTGCCAGCAGTTTATTGGGAACCCCCAATCAGCCCCAGCATTTT. The encoded protein is CASSLLGTPNQPQHF.

This clone showed up just once. The chain is built from TRBV6-5 and TRBJ1-1; D is unclear. Germline-derived CDR1 and CDR2 are MNHEY and SVGAGI. Deletions cut 6 bases from V and 0 bases from J, with 5 bases between. The CDR3 runs 12 residues. CDR3 DNA: TGTGCCAGCAGGGGGATGAACACTGAAGCTTTCTTT. Encoded protein: CASRGMNTEAFF.

V gene TRBV25-1 combines with J gene TRBJ1-2; possible D gene TRBD1, 5 bases. The CDR3 totals 14 residues. CDR1 and CDR2 (germline): MGHDK, SYGVNS. Trimming shortened V by 3 bases and J by 6 bases, and 14 bases separated the two germline ends. The CDR3 DNA reads TGTGCCAGCAGTGAGGGGGGGAGGGCCCATGGCTACACCTTC. Its translation is CASSEGGRAHGYTF.

V usage is TRBV15 and J usage is TRBJ1-2; D gene ambiguous. The CDR3 consists of 18 residues. The V gene lost 0 bases and the J gene lost 0 bases, with 17 bases spanning the gap. Germline lookup yields CDR1 LNHNV and CDR2 YYDKDF (reference sequence). CDR3 coding DNA: TGTGCCACCAGCAGAGATGTGACCGACTCCCTGACTAACTATGGCTACACCTTC. Translation gives CATSRDVTDSLTNYGYTF.

The V call is TRBV10-3, the J call TRBJ2-7; the match to TRBD2 covers 9 bases. In germline, CDR1 is ENHRY, CDR2 SYGVKD. The CDR3 covers 14 residues. V gave up 7 bases and J gave up 5 bases; unmatched junction bases: 9. CDR3 loop: CAIMGAGGLNEQYF. CDR3 sequence (DNA): TGTGCCATCATGGGAGCGGGGGGCCTAAACGAGCAGTACTTC.

The chain is built from TRBV11-1 and TRBJ1-1; D possibly corresponds to TRBD1 (5 bases). The length of the CDR3 is 15 residues. With 2 bases removed from V and 7 bases from J, the gap between germline ends came to 17 bases. Germline V CDR1 and CDR2: SGHAT, FQDESV (reference sequence). CDR3 residues: CASSLSSGPFGEAFF. The CDR3, as DNA: TGTGCCAGCAGCTTATCCTCAGGGCCATTTGGTGAAGCTTTCTTT.

The sample holds a few counts of this clone. The V gene is TRBV30, the J gene TRBJ2-7, with a tentative D call TRBD1 (5 bases). Germline CDR1 GTSNPN, CDR2 SVGIG (reference sequence). The CDR3 totals 13 residues. V was clipped by 8 bases and J by 0 bases, with 14 bases between them. The CDR3 region is CAGRKDTSYEQYF. In DNA form, the CDR3 reads TGTGCCGGTAGAAAGGACACCTCCTACGAGCAGTACTTC.

The genes are TRBV6-5 and TRBJ1-5; D ambiguous. The CDR3 is 13 residues long. V dropped 5 bases and J dropped 0 bases, with 5 bases sitting between them. Per the germline V gene, CDR1 is MNHEY and CDR2 is SVGAGI. CDR3 sequence reads: CASSVYSNQPQHF. CDR3 in DNA: TGTGCCAGCAGTGTGTATAGCAATCAGCCCCAGCATTTT.

There are a few counts of this clone. CDR3 loop: CAIGTGDSGANVLTF. In DNA, the CDR3 is TGTGCCATCGGGACGGGTGATTCTGGGGCCAACGTCCTGACTTTC. V usage is TRBV6-6 and J usage is TRBJ2-6; the D call may be TRBD1 or TRBD2 (5 bases each). V was trimmed by 10 bases and J by 1 base, leaving 14 bases between them. CDR3 length equals 15 residues. The germline V gene has CDR1 MNHNY and CDR2 SVGAGI (reference sequence).

The V and J genes are TRBV19 and TRBJ1-1; D ambiguous. Germline V gives CDR1 LNHDA, CDR2 SQIVND (reference sequence). The CDR3 sequence is 14 residues long. The V gene lost 1 base and the J gene lost 4 bases, with 10 bases spanning the gap. This CDR3 is CASSIGWGITEAFF. DNA of the CDR3: TGTGCCAGTAGTATAGGGTGGGGTATCACTGAAGCTTTCTTT.

J is TRBJ2-7 and V is TRBV10-2; possibly TRBD1 for D (5 bases). The CDR3 has 12 amino acids. Germline V CDR1 and CDR2: WSHSY, SAAADI. Trimming shortened V by 4 bases and J by 5 bases, and 9 bases separated the two germline ends. Here the CDR3 reads CASSAGNHEQYF. The CDR3 bases are TGCGCCAGCAGTGCAGGGAACCACGAGCAGTACTTC.

This clone has only one observation. The chain has TRBV2 and TRBJ1-6; D unclear. Germline V lookup: CDR1 SNHLY, CDR2 FYNNEI. The V gene lost 9 bases and the J gene lost 7 bases, with 16 bases spanning the gap. The CDR3 sequence is 14 residues long. The CDR3: CASDTYTRNSPLHF. The CDR3 DNA is TGTGCCAGTGACACTTACACCCGCAATTCACCCCTCCACTTT.

There are a few counts of this clone. The chain uses TRBV7-9 and TRBJ2-7; D gene uncertain. Germline assignment: CDR1 SEHNR and CDR2 FQNEAQ (reference sequence). V lost 5 bases and J 0 bases, leaving 2 bases between the germline ends. There are 11 residues in the CDR3. The CDR3 nucleotides are TGTGCCAGCAGCGACTCCTACGAGCAGTACTTC. Amino acid sequence: CASSDSYEQYF. Filled out from reference TRBV7-9 and TRBJ2-7, the complete variable domain reads DTGVSQNPRHKITKRGQNVTFRCDPISEHNRLYWYRQTLGQGPEFLTYFQNEAQLEKSRLLSDRFSAERPKGSFSTLEIQRTEQGDSAMYLCASSDSYEQYFGPGTRLTVT.

The V call is TRBV20-1, the J call TRBJ1-1; D not certain. Trimming took off 5 bases at V and 4 bases at J, with 5 bases between the two ends. Germline values: CDR1 DFQATT, CDR2 SNEGSKA (reference sequence). This CDR3 spans 10 amino acids. Written as DNA, the CDR3 is TGCAGTGCTGAGAGCACTGAAGCTTTCTTT. It is translated as CSAESTEAFF.

This clone has only a few counts. V is TRBV30 and J is TRBJ2-1; no definite D call. Germline assignment: CDR1 GTSNPN and CDR2 SVGIG (reference sequence). The CDR3 length is 13 residues. V gave up 4 bases and J gave up 9 bases, with 16 bases separating them. CDR3: CAWNDGGVSEQFF. CDR3 coding DNA: TGTGCCTGGAATGATGGCGGAGTAAGTGAGCAGTTCTTC.